The 31 T cell receptor beta chains below were found in one sample sequenced in a study of blood T cells in healthy people across ages. Primers used in a second PCR of about 6 to 12 cycles were a sample-barcoded 5' primer and a J-beta primer mix. TCRdb reanalysed the 5' RACE reads using MiXCR and keeps one entry per CDR3 protein. The sample lists around 500,000 distinct CDR3 sequences, around 27% occurring once. These same records also appear under a second study, on T cells of mothers and their children.

Sequencing was carried out using blood. The source of these receptors is a boy younger than 10 in good health.

A few counts support this clonotype. At one of its ends the junction is not consistent with the germline gene, which may arise from a read error. V is TRBV2 and J is TRBJ2-2; no firm D call. The CDR3 runs to 15 residues. The germline V gene has CDR1 SNHLY and CDR2 FYNNEI. The CDR3 spells CAGSDRVRNTGELFF. The CDR3 DNA reads TGTGCCGGCAGTGATCGGGTTAGAAACACCGGGGAGCTGTTTTTT.

The V call is TRBV12-3 or TRBV12-4, the J call TRBJ2-7; no definite D call. Trimming cost V 5 bases and J 7 bases, with 18 bases left between them. The length of the CDR3 is 14 residues. This CDR3 reads CASSQRTARVEQYF. The CDR3 coding sequence is TGTGCCAGCAGTCAAAGGACCGCCCGGGTTGAGCAGTACTTC.

The chain joins TRBV6-2 or TRBV6-3 to TRBJ1-2; perhaps TRBD1 as D (5 bases). From germline, CDR1 is MNHEY and CDR2 SVGEGT. The CDR3 runs 15 residues. Trimming cost V 2 bases and J 8 bases, with 18 bases left between them. The CDR3 bases are TGTGCCAGCAGTTACAACCGGGACGGACAAGGGGGCTACACCTTC. Translating it yields CASSYNRDGQGGYTF.

The chain employs TRBV7-2 and TRBJ2-5; 7 nucleotides match TRBD2. The J call may not be correct, given that the DNA end is closer to TRBJ2-1. CDR1 and CDR2 (germline): SGHTA, FQGNSA. The length of the CDR3 is 15 residues. The CDR3 sequence: CASSLAVGGRNEQFF. In DNA form, the CDR3 reads TGTGCCAGCAGCTTAGCAGTGGGAGGGCGCAATGAGCAGTTCTTC.

In its sample, this clonotype was seen a few times. This chain links TRBV12-3 or TRBV12-4 with TRBJ2-5, with TRBD2 matching over 9 bases. Trimming cost V 7 bases and J 4 bases; bases outside gene matches: 4. This CDR3 is 13 amino acids long. The chain's CDR3 is CASTTTSGETQYF. The CDR3 coding sequence is TGTGCCAGCACCACGACTAGCGGAGAGACCCAGTACTTC.

The V gene is TRBV3-1, the J gene TRBJ2-5; the match to TRBD2 covers 13 bases. The J call is doubtful: the DNA matches TRBJ2-7 better. Germline-derived CDR1 and CDR2 are LGHDT and YNNKEL (reference sequence). The CDR3 totals 15 residues. The CDR3 DNA is TGTGCCAGCAGCCAGGGACTAGCGGGGAATTACGAGCAGTACTTC. Translated, it gives CASSQGLAGNYEQYF.

This clonotype was recorded a few times. This chain connects TRBV15 to TRBJ1-1; TRBD1 matches 8 bases. The CDR3 length is 16 residues. J lost 6 bases, V lost 1 base, and 10 bases had no gene match. From germline, CDR1 is LNHNV and CDR2 YYDKDF (reference sequence). DNA of the CDR3: TGTGCCACCAGCAGAGTGCGGACAGGGCCAAACGCTGAAGCTTTCTTT. Its protein is CATSRVRTGPNAEAFF.

The chain is built from TRBV27 and TRBJ2-2, with TRBD1 matching 11 bases. Germline V gives CDR1 MNHEY, CDR2 SMNVEV (reference sequence). J was trimmed by 5 bases and V by 4 bases; bases with no gene match: 3. The CDR3 sequence is 15 residues long. CDR3 in amino acids: CASSSDRGRTGELFF. In DNA, the CDR3 is TGTGCCAGCAGTTCGGACAGGGGGCGGACCGGGGAGCTGTTTTTT.

This clonotype was seen a single time. The J gene is TRBJ2-5, the V gene TRBV11-2, with unresolved D. CDR1 is SGHAT and CDR2 is FQNNGV in the germline V gene. This CDR3 contains 15 residues. Trimming pared 6 bases from V and 4 bases from J, leaving 18 bases between. Here the CDR3 reads CASSIQRTIGETQYF. As DNA, the CDR3 is TGTGCCAGCAGTATACAGAGAACCATAGGAGAGACCCAGTACTTC.

The chain couples TRBV12-3 or TRBV12-4 to TRBJ1-4, with D unresolved. V lost 5 bases, J lost 4 bases, and 14 bases lay in between. The CDR3 has 15 amino acids. DNA for the CDR3: TGTGCCAGCAGTGATGGCGGGAGTGATAATGAAAAACTGTTTTTT. Translating gives CASSDGGSDNEKLFF.

The J gene is TRBJ2-3, the V gene TRBV9; D call uncertain. The germline V gene has CDR1 SGDLS and CDR2 YYNGEE. The V and J ends lost 3 bases and 1 base respectively, with 12 bases between them. The CDR3 has 15 residues. CDR3 region: CASSAYPTGTDTQYF. DNA for the CDR3: TGTGCCAGCAGCGCGTACCCCACAGGCACAGATACGCAGTATTTT.

This clonotype was recorded a few times. The chain is built from TRBV30 and TRBJ1-4; D unresolved. The V end lost 2 bases, the J end lost 0 bases, and 7 bases lay between the germline ends. The V gene's germline CDR1 is GTSNPN and CDR2 SVGIG (reference sequence). This CDR3 is built from 14 residues. CDR3 coding DNA: TGTGCCTGGAGTAATCCCCCAACTAATGAAAAACTGTTTTTT. It specifies CAWSNPPTNEKLFF.

In its sample, this clonotype was seen a few times. The junction departs from germline at one end; a sequencing error may be responsible. This chain joins TRBV7-2 and TRBJ2-3, with 9 bases matching TRBD2. This CDR3 spans 12 amino acids. Per the germline V gene, CDR1 is SGHTA and CDR2 is FQGNSA. The CDR3 coding sequence is TGTGCCAGCAGTTATACCGGGACTAGCTCTTCTTTT. This encodes CASSYTGTSSSF.

This clonotype has only a few counts. CDR3 loop: CASTARGLYEQYF. The CDR3 DNA sequence: TGCGCCAGCACCGCGAGGGGCCTTTACGAGCAGTACTTC. V is TRBV10-2 and J is TRBJ2-7, with D perhaps TRBD1 or TRBD2 (5 bases each). In germline, CDR1 is WSHSY, CDR2 SAAADI. The CDR3 has 13 amino acids. Trimming cost V 7 bases and J 4 bases, with 14 bases left between them.

This clonotype was detected only a few times. The chain joins TRBV7-9 to TRBJ1-4; 11 positions agree with TRBD1. The CDR3 sequence is 15 residues long. Germline V gene sequence: CDR1 SEHNR, CDR2 FQNEAQ (reference sequence). J gave up 7 bases and V 3 bases, and 4 bases lay outside the gene matches. The CDR3 DNA is TGTGCCAGCAGCTTGGCCGGGACAGGGGGTGAAAAACTGTTTTTT. Protein product: CASSLAGTGGEKLFF.

Regarding this clonotype: At one end, the junction sequence differs from germline, possibly due to a read error. The rearrangement joins TRBV3-1 to TRBJ2-1, with 13 nucleotides matching TRBD2. The CDR3 loop spans 15 amino acids. Germline CDR1 reads LGHDT; CDR2 reads YNNKEL (reference sequence). DNA for the CDR3: TGTGCCAGCAGCCCAGGACTAGCGGGGGCCCTCGGGAGGTACTTC. It specifies CASSPGLAGALGRYF.

The chain uses TRBV4-1 and TRBJ1-2; a weak D match, TRBD1 (6 bases). The CDR3 is 17 residues long. Germline CDR1 reads MGHRA; CDR2 reads YSYEKL. The V end was cut by 1 base, the J end by 5 bases, with 20 bases between. This CDR3 reads CASSQGPGHWNKYGYTF. CDR3 nucleotides: TGCGCCAGCAGCCAAGGGCCGGGACACTGGAATAAATATGGCTACACCTTC.

This clonotype was seen a handful of times. As the CDR3 is not closed by the conserved phenylalanine or tryptophan, this likely results from a read error. The rearrangement uses TRBV28 and TRBJ2-3; 10 nucleotides line up with TRBD1. CDR1 is MDHEN and CDR2 is SYDVKM in the germline V gene. This CDR3 contains 14 residues. V shed 6 bases and J 4 bases; nucleotides not matched to a gene: 4. CDR3 DNA sequence: TGTGCCAGCAGCCGGGACAGGGGTGCAGATACGCAGTATCTT. Translation: CASSRDRGADTQYL.

This chain uses TRBV7-9 with TRBJ2-1; TRBD2 matches 8 bases. The CDR3 has 17 residues. In germline, CDR1 is SEHNR, CDR2 FQNEAQ (reference sequence). Trimming cost V 1 base and J 5 bases; bases outside gene matches: 10. This chain's CDR3 is CASSLVNGGGINNEQFF. The CDR3 nucleotides are TGTGCCAGCAGCTTAGTGAACGGCGGGGGGATAAACAATGAGCAGTTCTTC.

V is TRBV5-4 and J is TRBJ2-7; TRBD2 matches 9 bases. Germline V gene sequence: CDR1 SGHNT, CDR2 YYREEE (reference sequence). The CDR3 totals 15 residues. V was clipped by 0 bases and J by 5 bases; unmatched bases: 6. The DNA for the CDR3 is TGTGCCAGCAGCTTGGGGCTAGCGGGACTCGACGAGCAGTACTTC. Protein product: CASSLGLAGLDEQYF.

The rearrangement uses TRBV5-1 and TRBJ2-7; perhaps TRBD1 as D (5 bases). This CDR3 spans 12 amino acids. Germline lookup yields CDR1 SGHRS and CDR2 YFSETQ. Trimming removed 0 bases at V and 7 bases at J, with 8 bases between. The DNA for the CDR3 is TGCGCCAGCAGCTTGGAGGGGCCTGAGCAGTACTTC. Its protein is CASSLEGPEQYF.

This clonotype was seen only a few times. CDR3 region: CASSLTPGPGELFF. CDR3 DNA sequence: TGTGCCAGCAGCTTAACCCCGGGTCCTGGGGAGCTGTTTTTT. The gene calls are TRBV7-3 and TRBJ2-2, with D unresolved. Germline CDR1 and CDR2: SGHTA and FQGTGA. Trimming shortened V by 0 bases and J by 8 bases, and 10 bases separated the two germline ends. CDR3 length: 14 amino acids.

The J gene is TRBJ2-6, the V gene TRBV10-3; TRBD1 matches 9 bases. The CDR3 runs 17 residues. The germline V gene has CDR1 ENHRY and CDR2 SYGVKD. The V and J ends lost 7 bases and 0 bases, in that order; junction bases with no gene match: 7. The CDR3, as DNA: TGTGCCATCACCGGGACAGGGAACTCCTCTGGGGCCAACGTCCTGACTTTC. The encoded protein is CAITGTGNSSGANVLTF.

This clonotype was counted between two and nine times. The V call is TRBV6-5, the J call TRBJ1-1, with no clear D. The V gene's germline CDR1 is MNHEY and CDR2 SVGAGI. CDR3 length: 16 residues. The V gene lost 5 bases and the J gene lost 4 bases, with 20 bases spanning the gap. The CDR3 loop is CASSLGPSVGATEAFF. The CDR3 region has the DNA TGTGCCAGCAGTCTTGGCCCGTCTGTAGGAGCCACTGAAGCTTTCTTT.

The J gene is TRBJ2-3, the V gene TRBV7-2; TRBD2 agrees at 8 bases. This CDR3 has 17 residues. With 7 bases clipped from V and 0 bases from J, the junction kept 12 bases outside the gene matches. CDR1 and CDR2 from the germline V gene are SGHTA and FQGNSA. The CDR3 here is CASTLSIAGWSTDTQYF. The CDR3 bases are TGTGCCAGCACGCTATCCATAGCGGGATGGAGCACAGATACGCAGTATTTT.

The V call is TRBV29-1, the J call TRBJ2-5; D not resolved. Near its end, the DNA agrees better with TRBJ2-7, so the J call may be wrong. The V gene's germline CDR1 is SQVTM and CDR2 ANQGSEA. There are 13 residues in the CDR3. As DNA, the CDR3 is TGCAGCGTCTTACTTCCTTCTCGTTACGAGCAGTACTTC. Its translation: CSVLLPSRYEQYF.

The chain is built from TRBV27 and TRBJ2-7; D not certain. The CDR3 extends over 12 amino acids. Germline assignment: CDR1 MNHEY and CDR2 SMNVEV (reference sequence). Trimming removed 5 bases from V and 2 bases from J, with 7 bases in between. The CDR3 here is CASSGRTYEQYF. DNA for the CDR3: TGTGCCAGCAGTGGCCGTACCTACGAGCAGTACTTC.

This clonotype was recorded only once. The chain carries TRBV27 and TRBJ1-4; TRBD1 matches 7 bases. The CDR3 runs to 16 residues. V lost 4 bases, J lost 8 bases, and 13 bases stayed unmatched. Germline loops: CDR1 MNHEY, CDR2 SMNVEV (reference sequence). CDR3 DNA: TGTGCCAGCAGTTCCCGCCTGGGACAGCAGGGGGAAAAACTGTTTTTT. It specifies CASSSRLGQQGEKLFF. The variable domain in full, completed from reference TRBV27 and TRBJ1-4, reads EAQVTQNPRYLITVTGKKLTVTCSQNMNHEYMSWYRQDPGLGLRQIYYSMNVEVTDKGDVPEGYKVSRKEKRNFPLILESPSPNQTSLYFCASSSRLGQQGEKLFFGSGTQLSVL.

The rearrangement links TRBV12-3 or TRBV12-4 to TRBJ2-5; 8 bases line up with TRBD2. With the DNA end fitting TRBJ2-1 better, the J assignment may be wrong. The CDR3 has 12 residues. The CDR3 protein is CASSRLASEQFF. In DNA, the CDR3 is TGTGCCAGCAGCAGACTAGCGAGTGAGCAGTTCTTC.

The chain carries TRBV20-1 and TRBJ2-1, with TRBD1 as a possible D gene (7 bases). Gene TRBJ2-7 matches the end of the DNA better, so the J call may be wrong. CDR3 length: 14 amino acids. The V gene's germline CDR1 is DFQATT and CDR2 SNEGSKA (reference sequence). CDR3 DNA: TGCAGTGCTAGGGGGACCAGGGGGGCCTACGAGCAGTACTTC. Amino acid sequence: CSARGTRGAYEQYF.

This clonotype was observed a handful of times. V and J are TRBV11-2 and TRBJ1-2; 7 nucleotides agree with TRBD1. The CDR3 runs 14 residues. Losses at the gene ends were 5 bases for V and 4 bases for J; bases not matched to a gene: 7. Germline lookup yields CDR1 SGHAT and CDR2 FQNNGV. The CDR3 DNA sequence: TGTGCCAGCAGCCGGGACAGCTGGGGCTATGGCTACACCTTC. Its protein product is CASSRDSWGYGYTF.